This T cell receptor (beta chain) was obtained from a study of CD8 T cells in ankylosing spondylitis. V lost 4 bases and J 3 bases, leaving 22 bases between the germline ends. The germline CDR1 and CDR2 sequences are SGHTA and FQGNSA. The CDR3 sequence is 17 residues long. Libraries for TCR beta were made by quantitative 5'-RACE with molecular barcodes. From the 5' RACE reads, TCRdb called clonotypes with MiXCR, one entry per CDR3 protein. This repertoire shows under 170,000 distinct CDR3 sequences, around 45% found once; its top ten account for 13% to 15%. This clonotype was seen at least ten times. The receptor was derived from a male donor with ankylosing spondylitis. This rearrangement joins TRBV7-2 to TRBJ2-7, with D perhaps TRBD1 (6 bases). Specimen: synovial fluid, either unsorted or a sorted T cell fraction (not recorded which). CDR3 protein: CASSSGWDTPTIYEQYF. DNA of the CDR3: TGTGCCAGCAGCTCGGGGTGGGACACACCTACAATCTACGAGCAGTACTTC.